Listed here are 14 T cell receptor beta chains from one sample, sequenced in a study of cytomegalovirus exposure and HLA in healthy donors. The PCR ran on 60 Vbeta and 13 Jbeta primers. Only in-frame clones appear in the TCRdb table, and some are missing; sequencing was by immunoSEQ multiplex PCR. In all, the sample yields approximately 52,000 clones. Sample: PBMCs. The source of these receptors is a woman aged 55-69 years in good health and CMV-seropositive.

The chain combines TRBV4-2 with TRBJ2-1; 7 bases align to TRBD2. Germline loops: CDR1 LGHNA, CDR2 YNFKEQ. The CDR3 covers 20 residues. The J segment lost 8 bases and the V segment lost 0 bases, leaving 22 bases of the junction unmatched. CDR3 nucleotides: TGTGCCAGCAGCCAAGAAAAGGGCCTTGGGGAGGGAATGACATGGGATGAGCAGTTCTTC. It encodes CASSQEKGLGEGMTWDEQFF.

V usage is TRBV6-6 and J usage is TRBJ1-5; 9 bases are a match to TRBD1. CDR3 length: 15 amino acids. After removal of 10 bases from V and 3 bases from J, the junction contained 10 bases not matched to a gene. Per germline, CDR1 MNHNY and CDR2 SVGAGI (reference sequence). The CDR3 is CATFGTGSLNQPQHF. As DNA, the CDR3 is TGTGCCACTTTCGGGACAGGGTCCCTCAATCAGCCCCAGCATTTT.

Here the CDR3 DNA reads TGTGCCAGCAGACGCGCGGGGTACGAGCAGTACTTC. Protein sequence: CASRRAGYEQYF. The chain links TRBV28 to TRBJ2-7; perhaps TRBD2 as D (6 bases). Looked up from germline, CDR1 is MDHEN and CDR2 is SYDVKM. The V end lost 6 bases, the J end lost 4 bases, and 10 bases lay between the germline ends. The CDR3 has 12 amino acids.

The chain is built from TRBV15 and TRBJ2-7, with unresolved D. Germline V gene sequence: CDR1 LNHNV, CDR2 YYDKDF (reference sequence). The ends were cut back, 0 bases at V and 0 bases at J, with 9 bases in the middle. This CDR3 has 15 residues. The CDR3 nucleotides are TGTGCCACCAGCAGAGAGCAACGGAGCTCCTACGAGCAGTACTTC. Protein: CATSREQRSSYEQYF.

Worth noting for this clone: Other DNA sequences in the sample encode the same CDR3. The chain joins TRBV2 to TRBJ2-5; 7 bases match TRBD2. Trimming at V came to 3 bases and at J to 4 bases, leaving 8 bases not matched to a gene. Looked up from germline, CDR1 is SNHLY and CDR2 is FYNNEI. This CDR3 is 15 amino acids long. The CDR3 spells CASSEAGAGRETQYF. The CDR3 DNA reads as TGTGCCAGCAGTGAGGCGGGAGCGGGGCGAGAGACCCAGTACTTC.

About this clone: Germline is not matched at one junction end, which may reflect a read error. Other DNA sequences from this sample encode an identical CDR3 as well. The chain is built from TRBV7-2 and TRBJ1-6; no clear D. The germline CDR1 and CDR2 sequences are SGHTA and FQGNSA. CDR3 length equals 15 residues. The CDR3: CASSLADRGVSPLHF. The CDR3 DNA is TGTGCCAGCAGCCTAGCGGACCGCGGGGTTTCACCCCTCCACTTT.

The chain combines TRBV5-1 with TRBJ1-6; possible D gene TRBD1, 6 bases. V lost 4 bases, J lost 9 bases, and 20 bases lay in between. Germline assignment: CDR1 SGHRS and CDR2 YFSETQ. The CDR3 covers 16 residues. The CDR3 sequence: CASSRGGERGGSPLHF. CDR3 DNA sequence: TGCGCCAGCAGCAGGGGGGGCGAAAGGGGCGGTTCACCCCTCCACTTT.

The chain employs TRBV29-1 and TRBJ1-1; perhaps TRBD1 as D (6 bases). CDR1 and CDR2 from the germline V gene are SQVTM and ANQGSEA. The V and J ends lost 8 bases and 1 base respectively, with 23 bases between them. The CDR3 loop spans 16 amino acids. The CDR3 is CSLSFWGGGTNTEAFF. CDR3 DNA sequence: TGCAGCCTCAGCTTCTGGGGGGGCGGGACGAACACTGAAGCTTTCTTT.

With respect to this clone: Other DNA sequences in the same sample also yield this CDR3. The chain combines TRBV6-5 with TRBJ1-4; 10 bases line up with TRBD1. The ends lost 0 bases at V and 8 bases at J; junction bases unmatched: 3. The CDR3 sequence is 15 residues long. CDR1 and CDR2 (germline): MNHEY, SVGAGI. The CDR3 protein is CASSYSTGGGEKLFF. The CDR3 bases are TGTGCCAGCAGTTACTCGACAGGGGGCGGAGAAAAACTGTTTTTT.

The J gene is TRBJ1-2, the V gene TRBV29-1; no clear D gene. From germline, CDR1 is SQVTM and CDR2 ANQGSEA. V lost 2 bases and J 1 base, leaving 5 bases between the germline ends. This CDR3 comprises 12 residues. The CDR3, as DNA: TGCAGCGTTGAATCCTTTAACTATGGCTACACCTTC. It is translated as CSVESFNYGYTF.

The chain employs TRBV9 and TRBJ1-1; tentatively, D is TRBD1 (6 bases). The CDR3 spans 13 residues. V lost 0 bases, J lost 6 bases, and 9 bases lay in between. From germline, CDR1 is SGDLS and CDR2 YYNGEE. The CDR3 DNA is TGTGCCAGCAGCGTAGAGGGGGTGGCTGAAGCTTTCTTT. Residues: CASSVEGVAEAFF.

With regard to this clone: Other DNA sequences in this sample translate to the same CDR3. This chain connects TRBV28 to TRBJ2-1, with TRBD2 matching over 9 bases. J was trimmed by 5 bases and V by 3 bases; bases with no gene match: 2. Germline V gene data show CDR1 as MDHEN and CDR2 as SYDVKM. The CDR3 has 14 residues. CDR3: CASSFSGGDNEQFF. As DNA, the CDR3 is TGTGCCAGCAGTTTTAGCGGGGGTGACAATGAGCAGTTCTTC.

CDR3 protein: CASSRDFSAYEQYF. CDR3 bases: TGTGCCAGCAGCCGGGACTTCAGCGCCTACGAGCAGTACTTC. This chain uses TRBV6-5 with TRBJ2-7; possible D gene TRBD2, 6 bases. Germline CDR1 is MNHEY and CDR2 is SVGAGI. The CDR3 is made up of 14 amino acids. Trimming removed 6 bases at V and 2 bases at J, with 14 bases between.

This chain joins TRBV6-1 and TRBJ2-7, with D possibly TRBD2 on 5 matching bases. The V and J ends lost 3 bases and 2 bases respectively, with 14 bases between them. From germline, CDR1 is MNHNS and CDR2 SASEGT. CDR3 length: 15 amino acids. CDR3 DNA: TGTGCCAGCAGTGATAGAGGGCTTAGGACCTACGAGCAGTACTTC. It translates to CASSDRGLRTYEQYF.